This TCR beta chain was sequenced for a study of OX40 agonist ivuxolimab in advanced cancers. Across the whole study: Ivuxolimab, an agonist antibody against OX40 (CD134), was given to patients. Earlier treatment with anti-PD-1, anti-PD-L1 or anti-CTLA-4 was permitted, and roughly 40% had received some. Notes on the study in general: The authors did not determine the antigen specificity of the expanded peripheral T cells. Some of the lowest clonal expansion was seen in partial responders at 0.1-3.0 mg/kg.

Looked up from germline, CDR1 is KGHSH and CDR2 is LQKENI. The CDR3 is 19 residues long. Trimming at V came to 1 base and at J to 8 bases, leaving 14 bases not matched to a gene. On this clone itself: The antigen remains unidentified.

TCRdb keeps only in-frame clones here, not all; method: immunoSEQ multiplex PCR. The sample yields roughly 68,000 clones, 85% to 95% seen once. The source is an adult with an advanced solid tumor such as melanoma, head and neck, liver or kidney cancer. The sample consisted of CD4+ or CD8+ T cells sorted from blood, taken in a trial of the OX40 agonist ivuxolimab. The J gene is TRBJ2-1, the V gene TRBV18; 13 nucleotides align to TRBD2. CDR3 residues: CASSPLLASGLAGNDEQFF. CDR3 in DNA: TGTGCCAGCTCACCACTCCTCGCATCGGGACTAGCGGGAAACGATGAGCAGTTCTTC.